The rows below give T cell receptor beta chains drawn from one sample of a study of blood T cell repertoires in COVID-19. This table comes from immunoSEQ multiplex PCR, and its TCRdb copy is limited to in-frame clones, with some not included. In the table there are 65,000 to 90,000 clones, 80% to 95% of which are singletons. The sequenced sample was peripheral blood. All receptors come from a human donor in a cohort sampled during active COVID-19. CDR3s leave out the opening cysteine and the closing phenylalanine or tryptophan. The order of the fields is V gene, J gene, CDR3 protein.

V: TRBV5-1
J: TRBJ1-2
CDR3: ASSRGVGGYT

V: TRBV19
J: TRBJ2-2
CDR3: ASTTPSGAGGELF

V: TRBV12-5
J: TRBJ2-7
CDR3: ASPGTSGDEQY

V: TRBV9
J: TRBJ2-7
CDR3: ASSVEGRATAYEQY

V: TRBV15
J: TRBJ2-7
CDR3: ATSRGPDTLYEQY

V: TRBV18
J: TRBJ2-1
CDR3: ASSPATPTGNEQF

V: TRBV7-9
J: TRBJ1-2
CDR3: ASSFYPEGRYGYT

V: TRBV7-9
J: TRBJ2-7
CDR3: ASSSRAQGGYEQY

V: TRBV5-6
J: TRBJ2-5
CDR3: ASSLFELAGGVQETQY

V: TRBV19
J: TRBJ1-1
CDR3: ASSPGQGLWDTEAF

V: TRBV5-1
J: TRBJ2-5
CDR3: ASSLEDGETQY

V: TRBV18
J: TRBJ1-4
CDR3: ASSRDREKLF

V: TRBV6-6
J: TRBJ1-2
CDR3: ASGGGGRGYT

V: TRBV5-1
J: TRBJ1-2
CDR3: ASSLGAGGAFSDGYT

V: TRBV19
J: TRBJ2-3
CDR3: ASSIDGAGDDTQY

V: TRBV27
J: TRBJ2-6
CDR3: ASSDRGPGANVLT

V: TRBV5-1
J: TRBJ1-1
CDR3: ASSLGQATEAF

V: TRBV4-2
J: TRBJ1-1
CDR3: ASSQGTKNTEAF

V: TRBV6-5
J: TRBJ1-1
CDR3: ASSWTQGRRNTEAF

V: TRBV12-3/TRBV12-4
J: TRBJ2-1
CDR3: ASSLRGNEQF

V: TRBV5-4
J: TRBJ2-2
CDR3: ASSLVQGVGELF

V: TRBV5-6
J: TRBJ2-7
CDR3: ASSLNRGTYEQY

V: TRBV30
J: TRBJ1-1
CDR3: AWRGGERTEAF

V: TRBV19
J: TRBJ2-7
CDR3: ASSTSQSSYEQY

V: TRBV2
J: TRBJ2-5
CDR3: ASSVRAGFDETQY

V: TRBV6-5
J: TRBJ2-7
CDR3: ASSYQGMGEQY

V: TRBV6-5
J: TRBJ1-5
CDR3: ASSTLGVSNQPQH

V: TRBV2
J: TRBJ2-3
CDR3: ASSEGRVRDTQY

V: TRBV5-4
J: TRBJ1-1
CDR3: ASSLGGGTEAF

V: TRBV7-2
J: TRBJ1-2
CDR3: ASSLRDSPYGYT

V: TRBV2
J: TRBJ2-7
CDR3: ASSEARTGGRYEQY

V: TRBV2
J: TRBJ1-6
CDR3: ASSPGGSPLH

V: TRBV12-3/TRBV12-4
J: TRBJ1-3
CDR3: ASTVDRANTIY

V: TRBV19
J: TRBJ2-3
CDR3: ASSILQATDTQY

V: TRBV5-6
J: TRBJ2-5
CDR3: ASSLGRGETQY

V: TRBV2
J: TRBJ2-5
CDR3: ASSDEAGVQETQY

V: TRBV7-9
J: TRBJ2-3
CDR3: ASSRGAASGLHTDTQY

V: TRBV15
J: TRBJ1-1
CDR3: ATSRDWGTVTEAF

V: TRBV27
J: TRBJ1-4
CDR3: ASSFLPTGGGREKLF

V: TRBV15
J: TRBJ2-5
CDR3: ATRLAGEPQETQY

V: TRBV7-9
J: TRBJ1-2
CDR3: ASSLGGQVIANYGYT

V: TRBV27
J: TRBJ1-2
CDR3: ASREGYGYT

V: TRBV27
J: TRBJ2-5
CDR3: ASSIQGRQETQY

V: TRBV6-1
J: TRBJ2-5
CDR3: ASSEVGGETQY

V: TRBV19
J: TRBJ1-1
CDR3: ASSTGVMNTEAF

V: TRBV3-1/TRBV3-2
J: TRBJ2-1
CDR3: ASSSVTYNEQF